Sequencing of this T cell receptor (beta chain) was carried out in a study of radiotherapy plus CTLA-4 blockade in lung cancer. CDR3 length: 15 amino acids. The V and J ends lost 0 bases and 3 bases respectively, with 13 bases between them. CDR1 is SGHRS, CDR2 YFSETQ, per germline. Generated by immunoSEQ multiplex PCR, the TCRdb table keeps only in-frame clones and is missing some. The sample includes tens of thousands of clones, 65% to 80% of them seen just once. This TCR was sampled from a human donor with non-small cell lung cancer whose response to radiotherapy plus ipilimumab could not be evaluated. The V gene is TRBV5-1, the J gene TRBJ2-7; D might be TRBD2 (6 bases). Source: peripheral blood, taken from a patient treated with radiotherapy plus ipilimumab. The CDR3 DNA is TGCGCCAGCAGCTTGGTATCTAGCGAATACTACGAGCAGTACTTC. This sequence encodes CASSLVSSEYYEQYF.